Sequencing of this TCR beta chain was carried out in a study of blood T cells in healthy people across ages. About the research overall: Every two T cells gave about one barcoded beta molecule via template switching.

CDR3 size: 14 residues. Unmatched junction bases numbered 9, after V lost 7 bases and J lost 2 bases. The germline V gene has CDR1 DFQATT and CDR2 SNEGSKA (reference sequence). Donors were systemically healthy Caucasian individuals from Russia aged roughly 6 to 100 years. No fewer than 5.5 micrograms of total RNA were isolated from every sample. Sample-barcoded 5' priming and a J-beta primer mix drove a second PCR of about 7 to 11 cycles. Each CDR3 protein is one row after TCRdb ran MiXCR on the 5' RACE reads. The table lists around 1.5 million distinct CDR3 sequences, roughly 64% of them singletons. This sequence originates from a man in his late teens or twenties in good health. The chain carries TRBV20-1 and TRBJ2-3; 7 positions match TRBD2. The sequenced sample consisted of blood. The CDR3, as DNA: TGCAGTGGCCTATCTAGCGGATACACAGATACGCAGTATTTT. Amino acid sequence: CSGLSSGYTDTQYF.